This is a list of T cell receptor beta chains from one sample in a study of shared clonotypes between healthy human individuals. Profiled with immunoSEQ multiplex PCR; TCRdb holds only in-frame clones, not every one. The sample consists of about half a million clones, 70% to 80% of them appearing once. Sequencing input: PBMCs. The receptors originated from a woman in her forties in good health. Some clones in this sample may be carry-over from other donors' samples. Each CDR3 is given with its conserved first and last residue. A D gene is named only where the DNA matches it firmly. The size of a clone is reported for some rows only, either as once, few or many, or as a class for expanded clones.

d_call	v_call	j_call	clone_size	cdr3_aa	cdr3_nt
TRBD2	TRBV5-1	TRBJ2-1	.	CASSPNLAGAGNEQFF	TGCGCCAGCAGCCCTAACCTAGCGGGAGCGGGCAATGAGCAGTTCTTC
TRBD2	TRBV18	TRBJ2-7	.	CASSPRGLASDEQYF	TGTGCCAGCTCACCCCGGGGACTAGCTTCCGACGAGCAGTACTTC
TRBD2	TRBV2	TRBJ2-3	.	CARTSGRGDTQYF	TGTGCCAGGACTAGCGGGAGGGGGGATACGCAGTATTTT
TRBD2	TRBV6-1	TRBJ2-3	.	CASSVRTSGSIGDTQYF	TGTGCCAGCAGTGTGCGGACTAGCGGTTCCATTGGGGATACGCAGTATTTT
.	TRBV10-3	TRBJ1-5	.	CAISESLEGNNQPQHF	TGTGCCATCAGTGAGTCGTTGGAGGGGAACAATCAGCCCCAGCATTTT
TRBD1	TRBV27	TRBJ1-5	.	CARWGDREAGQPQHF	TGTGCCAGGTGGGGGGACAGGGAGGCAGGCCAGCCCCAGCATTTT
.	TRBV5-1	TRBJ2-7	.	CASSSGGYEQYF	TGCGCCAGCAGTTCTGGAGGGTACGAGCAGTACTTC
.	TRBV19	TRBJ2-1	.	CASSSHREGQFF	TGTGCCAGTAGTTCACATCGGGAAGGGCAGTTCTTC
TRBD2	TRBV5-5	TRBJ2-1	.	CASSEGLADYNEQFF	TGTGCCAGCAGCGAGGGACTAGCGGACTACAATGAGCAGTTCTTC
TRBD2	TRBV11-1	TRBJ2-2	once	CASSLGGTSGSTGELFF	TGTGCCAGCAGCTTAGGAGGTACTAGCGGGAGTACCGGGGAGCTGTTTTTT
TRBD2	TRBV7-2	TRBJ2-7	.	CASSARLAGGPAYEQYF	TGTGCCAGCAGCGCCAGACTAGCGGGAGGCCCGGCCTACGAGCAGTACTTC
.	TRBV7-2	TRBJ1-5	.	CASSLMGGGINQPQHF	TGTGCCAGCAGCTTAATGGGTGGGGGGATCAATCAGCCCCAGCATTTT
.	TRBV1	TRBJ2-7	.	CTSSQDSSGEGGEQYF	TGCACCAGCAGCCAAGATTCCAGCGGGGAAGGGGGCGAGCAGTACTTC
.	TRBV7-2	TRBJ2-1	once	CASSRQATVYNEQFF	TGTGCCAGCAGCCGACAGGCGACGGTTTACAATGAGCAGTTCTTC
TRBD1	TRBV25-1	TRBJ2-7	many	CASGTGTYEQYF	TGTGCCAGCGGGACAGGGACCTACGAGCAGTACTTC
.	TRBV7-3	TRBJ1-6	.	CASSLAGPPNSPLHF	TGTGCCAGCAGCTTAGCCGGTCCGCCTAATTCACCCCTCCACTTT
TRBD1	TRBV5-6	TRBJ2-5	.	CASSTGTGGPETQYF	TGTGCCAGCAGCACAGGGACAGGGGGCCCGGAGACCCAGTACTTC
.	TRBV15	TRBJ1-5	.	CATSRDHQPQHF	TGTGCCACCAGCAGAGATCATCAGCCCCAGCATTTT
.	TRBV2	TRBJ2-7	.	CASNPGVEQYF	TGTGCCAGCAATCCAGGGGTCGAGCAGTACTTC
TRBD2	TRBV5-4	TRBJ2-3	.	CASHDNSGSGTDTQYF	TGTGCCAGTCACGATAATAGCGGGAGTGGGACAGATACGCAGTATTTT
TRBD1	TRBV19	TRBJ1-1	once	CASNSQGATEAFF	TGTGCCAGTAATTCTCAGGGGGCCACTGAAGCTTTCTTT
TRBD1	TRBV6-6	TRBJ1-2	.	CASSFTGEDGYTF	TGTGCCAGCAGTTTCACAGGGGAAGATGGCTACACCTTC
TRBD1	TRBV7-6	TRBJ2-1	.	CASSMGQGNNEQFF	TGTGCCAGCAGCATGGGACAGGGCAACAATGAGCAGTTCTTC
TRBD1	TRBV2	TRBJ2-7	few	CASSASGQAGREQYF	TGTGCCAGCAGTGCCTCGGGACAGGCCGGCAGAGAGCAGTACTTC
TRBD1	TRBV19	TRBJ1-1	.	CASSNRGSQGEAFF	TGTGCCAGTAGTAACAGGGGGTCGCAGGGTGAAGCTTTCTTT
TRBD2	TRBV5-4	TRBJ2-1	once	CASSLDTSGRQRQFF	TGTGCCAGCAGCTTGGATACTAGCGGGAGGCAGAGGCAGTTCTTC
TRBD1	TRBV25-1	TRBJ1-5	once	CASSADRGDGQPQHF	TGTGCCAGCAGCGCGGACAGGGGAGATGGTCAGCCCCAGCATTTT
TRBD2	TRBV5-1	TRBJ2-5	.	CASSLAVGLAGVETQYF	TGCGCCAGCAGCTTGGCTGTAGGACTAGCGGGAGTTGAGACCCAGTACTTC
.	TRBV4-3	TRBJ1-5	.	CASSRTGDSNQPQHF	TGCGCCAGCAGCCGTACGGGGGACAGCAATCAGCCCCAGCATTTT
.	TRBV10-3	TRBJ2-5	.	CAISVKGVETQYF	TGTGCCATCAGTGTGAAGGGAGTGGAGACCCAGTACTTC
.	TRBV4-3	TRBJ2-6	.	CASSPSVGAYGANVLTF	TGCGCCAGCAGCCCTTCTGTAGGGGCTTATGGGGCCAACGTCCTGACTTTC
TRBD1	TRBV29-1	TRBJ1-1	.	CSVEDRGRFVNTEAFF	TGCAGCGTTGAGGACAGGGGCCGATTCGTGAACACTGAAGCTTTCTTT
.	TRBV18	TRBJ1-1	few	CASSGDRNTEAFF	TGTGCCAGCTCCGGGGATCGGAACACTGAAGCTTTCTTT
.	TRBV11-3	TRBJ2-2	.	CASSFRHGELFF	TGTGCCAGCAGCTTCCGACACGGGGAGCTGTTTTTT
TRBD1	TRBV5-1	TRBJ2-6	once	CASSPTGQASGANVLTF	TGCGCCAGCAGCCCCACGGGACAGGCCTCTGGGGCCAACGTCCTGACTTTC
.	TRBV19	TRBJ2-2	.	CASAPTVTGELFF	TGTGCCAGCGCCCCGACTGTCACCGGGGAGCTGTTTTTT
TRBD1	TRBV18	TRBJ2-4	.	CASSTGTGNAKNIQYF	TGTGCCAGCTCTACCGGGACAGGGAACGCCAAAAACATTCAGTACTTC
.	TRBV30	TRBJ1-3	.	CAWRGRDNLSGNTIYF	TGTGCCTGGAGGGGCCGGGACAACCTCTCTGGAAACACCATATATTTT
TRBD1	TRBV2	TRBJ2-5	.	CASSDGQGARETQYF	TGTGCCAGCAGTGATGGACAGGGGGCTAGAGAGACCCAGTACTTC
TRBD1	TRBV19	TRBJ2-1	.	CASSTTGVYPSVYNEQFF	TGTGCCAGTAGTACGACAGGGGTCTATCCTTCGGTCTACAATGAGCAGTTCTTC
.	TRBV18	TRBJ2-3	.	CASSPLGDTDTQYF	TGTGCCAGCTCACCCCTGGGAGACACTGATACGCAGTATTTT
.	TRBV9	TRBJ1-3	once	CASSVGLAGNTIYF	TGTGCCAGCAGCGTAGGTCTCGCTGGAAACACCATATATTTT
.	TRBV6-1	TRBJ2-7	.	CASRPTGTGEQYF	TGTGCCAGCAGACCCACAGGGACGGGCGAGCAGTACTTC
.	TRBV29-1	TRBJ2-2	.	CSVEYTRNPGELFF	TGCAGCGTTGAATATACTAGAAACCCCGGGGAGCTGTTTTTT
.	TRBV7-8	TRBJ2-5	once	CASSLAGRRETQYF	TGTGCCAGCAGCTTAGCGGGACGGCGGGAGACCCAGTACTTC
.	TRBV7-9	TRBJ1-3	.	CASSRIGNTIYF	TGTGCCAGCAGTAGAATAGGAAACACCATATATTTT
.	TRBV5-4	TRBJ2-1	.	CASSLDHNEQFF	TGTGCCAGCAGCTTGGACCACAATGAGCAGTTCTTC
TRBD2	TRBV5-6	TRBJ2-7	once	CASSLGPSGRDEQYF	TGTGCCAGCAGCTTGGGGCCTAGCGGGAGGGACGAGCAGTACTTC
.	TRBV28	TRBJ1-5	.	CASRLTGPPQHF	TGTGCCAGCAGACTAACAGGTCCACCCCAGCATTTT
.	TRBV18	TRBJ2-3	.	CASSPRSGTDTQYF	TGTGCCAGCTCACCACGGAGCGGCACAGATACGCAGTATTTT
TRBD1	TRBV18	TRBJ1-2	.	CASSPQQGARNGYTF	TGTGCCAGCTCACCACAACAGGGGGCGAGGAATGGCTACACCTTC
TRBD2	TRBV10-2	TRBJ2-1	few	CASSELGLAYNEQFF	TGCGCCAGCAGTGAGTTGGGACTAGCGTACAATGAGCAGTTCTTC
.	TRBV14	TRBJ1-1	.	CASSHSRTELNTEAFF	TGTGCCAGCAGCCATTCCCGTACCGAGTTGAACACTGAAGCTTTCTTT
TRBD2	TRBV7-2	TRBJ2-1	.	CASSLGSGHYNEQFF	TGTGCCAGCAGCTTAGGTAGCGGGCATTACAATGAGCAGTTCTTC